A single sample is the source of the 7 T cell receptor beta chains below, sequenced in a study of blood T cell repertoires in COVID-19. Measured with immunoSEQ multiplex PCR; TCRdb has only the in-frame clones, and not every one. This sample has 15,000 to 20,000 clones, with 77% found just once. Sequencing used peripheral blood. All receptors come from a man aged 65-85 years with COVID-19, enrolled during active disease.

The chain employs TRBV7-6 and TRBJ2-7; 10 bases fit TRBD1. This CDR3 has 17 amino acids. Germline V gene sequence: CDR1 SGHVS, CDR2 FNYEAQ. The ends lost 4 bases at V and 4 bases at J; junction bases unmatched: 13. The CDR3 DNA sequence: TGTGCCAGCAGCTCCAGCCCGACAGGGGGCAATTCTTACGAGCAGTACTTC. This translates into CASSSSPTGGNSYEQYF.

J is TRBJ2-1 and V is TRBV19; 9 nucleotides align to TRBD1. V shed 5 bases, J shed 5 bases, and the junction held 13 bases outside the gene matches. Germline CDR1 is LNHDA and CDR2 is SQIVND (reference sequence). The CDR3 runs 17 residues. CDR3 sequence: CASSSGTGRLVNNEQFF. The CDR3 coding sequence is TGTGCCAGTAGTTCCGGGACAGGGCGGCTAGTTAACAATGAGCAGTTCTTC.

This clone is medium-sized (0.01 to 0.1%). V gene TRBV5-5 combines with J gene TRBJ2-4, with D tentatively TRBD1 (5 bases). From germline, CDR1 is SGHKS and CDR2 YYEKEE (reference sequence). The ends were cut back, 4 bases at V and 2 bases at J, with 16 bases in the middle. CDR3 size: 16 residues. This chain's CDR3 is CASSLGLPGSKNIQYF. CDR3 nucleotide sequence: TGTGCCAGCAGCCTTGGGTTACCAGGGTCCAAAAACATTCAGTACTTC.

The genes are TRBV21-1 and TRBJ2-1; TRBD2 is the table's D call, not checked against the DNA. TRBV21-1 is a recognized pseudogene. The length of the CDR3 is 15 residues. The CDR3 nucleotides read TGTGCCAGCAGCCCTAGAAGCGGGGTATACAATGAGCAGTTCTTC. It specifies CASSPRSGVYNEQFF.

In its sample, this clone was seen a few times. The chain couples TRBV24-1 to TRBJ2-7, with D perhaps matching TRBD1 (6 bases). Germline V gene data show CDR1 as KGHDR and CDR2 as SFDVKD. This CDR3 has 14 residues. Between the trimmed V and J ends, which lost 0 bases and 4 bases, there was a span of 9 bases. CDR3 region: CATSDLSRGYEQYF. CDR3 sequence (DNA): TGTGCCACCAGTGATTTGAGCAGGGGTTACGAGCAGTACTTC.

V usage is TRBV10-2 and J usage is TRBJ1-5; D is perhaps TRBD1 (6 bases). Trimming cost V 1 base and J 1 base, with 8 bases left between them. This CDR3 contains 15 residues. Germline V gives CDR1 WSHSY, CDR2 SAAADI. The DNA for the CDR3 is TGCGCCAGCAGTGAGTTCAGGGGCAGCAATCAGCCCCAGCATTTT. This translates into CASSEFRGSNQPQHF.

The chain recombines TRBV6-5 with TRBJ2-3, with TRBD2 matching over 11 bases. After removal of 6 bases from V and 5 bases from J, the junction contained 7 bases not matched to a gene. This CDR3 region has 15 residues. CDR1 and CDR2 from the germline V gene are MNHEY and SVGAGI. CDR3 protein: CASRFPSGGLDTQYF. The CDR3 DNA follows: TGTGCCAGCAGGTTCCCTAGCGGGGGGTTAGATACGCAGTATTTT.